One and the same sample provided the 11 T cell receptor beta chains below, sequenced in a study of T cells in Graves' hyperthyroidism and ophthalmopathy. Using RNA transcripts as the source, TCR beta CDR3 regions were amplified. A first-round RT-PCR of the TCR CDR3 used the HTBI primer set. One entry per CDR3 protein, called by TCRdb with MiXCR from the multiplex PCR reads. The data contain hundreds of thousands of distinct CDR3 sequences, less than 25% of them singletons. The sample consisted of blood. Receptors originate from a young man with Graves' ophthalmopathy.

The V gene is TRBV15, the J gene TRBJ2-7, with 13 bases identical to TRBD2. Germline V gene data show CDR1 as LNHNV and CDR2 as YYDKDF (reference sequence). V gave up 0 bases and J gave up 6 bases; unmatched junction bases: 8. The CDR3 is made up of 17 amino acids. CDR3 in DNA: TGTGCCACCAGCAGAGATAGGGGACTAGCGGGACGGGCCGAGCAGTACTTC. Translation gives CATSRDRGLAGRAEQYF.

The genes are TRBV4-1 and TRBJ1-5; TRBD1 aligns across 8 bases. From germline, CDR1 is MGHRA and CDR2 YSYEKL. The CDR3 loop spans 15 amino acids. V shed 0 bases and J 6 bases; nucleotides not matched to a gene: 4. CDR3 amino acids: CASSQDRTGGQPQHF. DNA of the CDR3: TGCGCCAGCAGCCAAGATCGAACAGGGGGTCAGCCCCAGCATTTT.

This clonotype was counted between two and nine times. In nucleotides, the CDR3 is TGTGCCAGCAGTCCCTCTTTCCCCTACGAGCAGTACTTC. It translates to CASSPSFPYEQYF. V usage is TRBV27 and J usage is TRBJ2-7; D unclear. V shed 5 bases and J shed 2 bases, with 10 bases lying between them. Germline V lookup: CDR1 MNHEY, CDR2 SMNVEV (reference sequence). CDR3 size: 13 residues.

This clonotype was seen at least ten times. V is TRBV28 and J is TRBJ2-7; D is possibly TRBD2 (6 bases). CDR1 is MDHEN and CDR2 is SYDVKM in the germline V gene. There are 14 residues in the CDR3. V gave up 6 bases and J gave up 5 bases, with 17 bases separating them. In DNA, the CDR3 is TGTGCCAGCAGCCTGGGCGGGGTAGTCAACGAGCAGTACTTC. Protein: CASSLGGVVNEQYF.

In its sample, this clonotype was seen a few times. DNA of the CDR3: TGTGCCAGCAGCGTACGGGGCGGCTTAAACAATGAGCAGTTCTTC. Protein sequence: CASSVRGGLNNEQFF. This chain joins TRBV9 and TRBJ2-1; D assignment may be TRBD1 or TRBD2 (5 bases each). CDR1 and CDR2 from the germline V gene are SGDLS and YYNGEE. The CDR3 loop spans 15 amino acids. The V gene lost 1 base and the J gene lost 5 bases, with 13 bases spanning the gap.

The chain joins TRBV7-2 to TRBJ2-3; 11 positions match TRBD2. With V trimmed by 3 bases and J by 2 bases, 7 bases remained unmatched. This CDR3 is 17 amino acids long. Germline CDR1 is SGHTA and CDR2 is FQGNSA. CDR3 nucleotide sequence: TGTGCCAGCAGCTTGGGGACTAGCGGTTCCCTCACAGATACGCAGTATTTT. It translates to CASSLGTSGSLTDTQYF.

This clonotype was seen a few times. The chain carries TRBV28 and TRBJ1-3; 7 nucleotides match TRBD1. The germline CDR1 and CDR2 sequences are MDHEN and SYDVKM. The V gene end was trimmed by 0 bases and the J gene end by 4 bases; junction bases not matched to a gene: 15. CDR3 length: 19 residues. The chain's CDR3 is CASSLWPPTGSRSGNTIYF. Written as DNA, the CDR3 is TGTGCCAGCAGTTTATGGCCCCCGACAGGGTCAAGGTCGGGAAACACCATATATTTT.

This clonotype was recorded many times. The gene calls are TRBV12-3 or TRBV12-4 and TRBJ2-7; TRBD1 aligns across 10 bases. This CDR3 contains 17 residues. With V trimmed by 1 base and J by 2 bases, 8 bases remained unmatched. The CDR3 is CASSLVRGQGTPYEQYF. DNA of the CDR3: TGTGCCAGCAGTTTAGTACGGGGACAGGGGACGCCCTACGAGCAGTACTTC.

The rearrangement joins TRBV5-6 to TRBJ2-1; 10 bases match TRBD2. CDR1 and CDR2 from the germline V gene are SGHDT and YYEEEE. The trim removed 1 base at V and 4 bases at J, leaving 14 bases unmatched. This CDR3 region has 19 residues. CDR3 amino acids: CASSLRVQTSGFIYNEQFF. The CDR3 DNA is TGTGCCAGCAGCTTGCGGGTTCAGACTAGCGGGTTCATATACAATGAGCAGTTCTTC.

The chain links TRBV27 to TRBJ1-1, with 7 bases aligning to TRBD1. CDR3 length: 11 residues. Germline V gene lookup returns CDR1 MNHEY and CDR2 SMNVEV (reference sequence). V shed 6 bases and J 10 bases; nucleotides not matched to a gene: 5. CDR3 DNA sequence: TGTGCCAGCAGCCAGACAGGGCGAGCTTTCTTT. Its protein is CASSQTGRAFF.

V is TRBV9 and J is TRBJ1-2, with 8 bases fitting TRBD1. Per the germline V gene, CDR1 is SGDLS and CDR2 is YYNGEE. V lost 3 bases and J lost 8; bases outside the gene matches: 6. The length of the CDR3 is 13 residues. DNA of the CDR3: TGTGCCAGCAGCGAGCGCACAGGGGGAGGCTACACCTTC. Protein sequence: CASSERTGGGYTF.